This T cell receptor (beta chain) was identified during a study of control samples from healthy donors and cancer patients. The assay was immunoSEQ multiplex PCR, and TCRdb's table has in-frame clones only and misses some. The table lists about 65,000 clones, 90% of them singletons. The CDR3 is made up of 15 amino acids. V was clipped by 4 bases and J by 1 base, with 14 bases between them. Germline CDR1 GTSNPN, CDR2 SVGIG (reference sequence). Input material: PBMCs. The clonotype was recovered from a woman aged 50 to 60 with colorectal cancer. The V and J genes are TRBV30 and TRBJ1-3, with D possibly being TRBD1 (5 bases). Here the CDR3 DNA reads TGTGCCTGGACCAGGAATCCAGGGTCTGGAAACACCATATATTTT. It is translated as CAWTRNPGSGNTIYF.